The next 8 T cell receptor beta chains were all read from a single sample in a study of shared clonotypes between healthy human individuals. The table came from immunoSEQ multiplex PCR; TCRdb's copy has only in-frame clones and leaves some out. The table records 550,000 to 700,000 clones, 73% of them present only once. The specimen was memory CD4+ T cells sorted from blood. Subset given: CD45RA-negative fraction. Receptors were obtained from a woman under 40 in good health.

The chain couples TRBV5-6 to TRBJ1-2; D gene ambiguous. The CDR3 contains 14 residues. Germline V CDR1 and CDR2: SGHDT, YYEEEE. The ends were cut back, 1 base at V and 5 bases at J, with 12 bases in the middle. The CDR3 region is CASSLIEGGYGYTF. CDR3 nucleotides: TGTGCCAGCAGCTTGATTGAGGGAGGGTATGGCTACACCTTC.

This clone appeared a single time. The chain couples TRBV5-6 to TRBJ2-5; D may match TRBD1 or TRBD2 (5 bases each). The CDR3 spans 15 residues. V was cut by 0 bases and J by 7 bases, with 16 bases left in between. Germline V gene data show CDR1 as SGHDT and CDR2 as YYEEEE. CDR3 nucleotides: TGTGCCAGCAGCTTGGGAGGGGTCCAGGTGGGGACCCAGTACTTC. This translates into CASSLGGVQVGTQYF.

The DNA for the CDR3 is TGCGCCAGCTCGAAATTGCGGGACAGAGACAATGAGCAGTTCTTC. Protein sequence: CASSKLRDRDNEQFF. The V gene is TRBV5-1, the J gene TRBJ2-1; tentative D call: TRBD1 (7 bases). The length of the CDR3 is 15 residues. V was shortened by 7 bases and J by 5 bases, with 19 bases between the two germline ends. In germline, CDR1 is SGHRS, CDR2 YFSETQ.

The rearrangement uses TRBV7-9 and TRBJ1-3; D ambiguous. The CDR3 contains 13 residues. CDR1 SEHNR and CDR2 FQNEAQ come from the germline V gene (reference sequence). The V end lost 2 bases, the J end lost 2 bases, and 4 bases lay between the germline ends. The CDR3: CASSLYAGNTIYF. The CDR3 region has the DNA TGTGCCAGCAGCTTATATGCTGGAAACACCATATATTTT.

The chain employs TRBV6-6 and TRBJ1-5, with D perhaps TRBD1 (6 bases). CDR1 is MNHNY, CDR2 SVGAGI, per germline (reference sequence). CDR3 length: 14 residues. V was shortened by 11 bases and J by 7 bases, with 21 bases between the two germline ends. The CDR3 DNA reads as TGTGCCGCTAGGGGGAGGCAGGGTGGGCAGCCCCAGCATTTT. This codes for CAARGRQGGQPQHF.

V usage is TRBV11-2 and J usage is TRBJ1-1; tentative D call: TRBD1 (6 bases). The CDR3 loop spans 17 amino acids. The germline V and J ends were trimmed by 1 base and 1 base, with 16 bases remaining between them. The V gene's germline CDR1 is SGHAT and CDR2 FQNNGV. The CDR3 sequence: CASSLGETGQPNTEAFF. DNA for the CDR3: TGTGCCAGCAGCTTAGGAGAAACGGGACAACCGAACACTGAAGCTTTCTTT.

The CDR3 sequence: CASSQAGGVGTEAFF. The CDR3 nucleotides read TGTGCCAGCAGTCAAGCAGGGGGCGTTGGGACTGAAGCTTTCTTT. J is TRBJ1-1 and V is TRBV28, with 8 bases fitting TRBD1. V gave up 5 bases and J gave up 5 bases; unmatched junction bases: 10. The CDR3 has 15 amino acids. Germline V gives CDR1 MDHEN, CDR2 SYDVKM.

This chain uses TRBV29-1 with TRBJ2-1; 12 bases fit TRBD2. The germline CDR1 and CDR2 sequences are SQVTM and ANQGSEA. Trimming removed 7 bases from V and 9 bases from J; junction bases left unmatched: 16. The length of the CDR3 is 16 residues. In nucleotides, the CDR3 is TGCAGCGCGACCCGGACTAGCGGGATCCGGGTAGGTGAGCAGTTCTTC. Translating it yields CSATRTSGIRVGEQFF.